This T cell receptor (beta chain) came from a study of cytomegalovirus exposure and HLA in healthy donors. Worth noting for this clone: Its antigen is unidentified.

Researchers ran the PCR with 60 Vbeta and 13 Jbeta primers. The data were produced by immunoSEQ multiplex PCR, yet TCRdb's version contains in-frame clones alone and is incomplete. The sample lists about 37,000 clones; more than 80% were seen once. Donors were nominally healthy when sampled, though unrecorded immune exposures were likely. Study-level findings and limits: Upon later analysis, TCR association rates were observed to vary by HLA locus, being highest for DRB1 and lowest for HLA-C. Looking again later, the authors saw that most CMV-associated TCR beta chains seemed HLA-restricted.

This CDR3 has 13 amino acids. Germline values: CDR1 MDHEN, CDR2 SYDVKM. The trim removed 7 bases at V and 5 bases at J, leaving 6 bases unmatched. The chain carries TRBV28 and TRBJ2-5; 8 nucleotides line up with TRBD1. Sample: PBMCs. This TCR came from a woman aged 40 to 50 in good health and CMV-seronegative. CDR3 amino acids: CASKRTGLETQYF. The DNA for the CDR3 is TGTGCCAGCAAACGGACAGGGTTGGAGACCCAGTACTTC.